This TCR beta chain came from a study of T cells in Graves' hyperthyroidism and ophthalmopathy. Looked up from germline, CDR1 is LNHNV and CDR2 is YYDKDF (reference sequence). J gave up 6 bases and V 8 bases, and 9 bases lay outside the gene matches. The length of the CDR3 is 14 residues. TCR beta CDR3 region amplification was performed from RNA transcripts. First-round RT-PCR with HTBI primers amplified the TCR CDR3 region. Using its own MiXCR run on the multiplex PCR reads, TCRdb lists one record per CDR3 protein. This sample carries about 400,000 distinct CDR3 sequences, more than 12% of them seen once, and the ten largest clones take roughly 21%.

Sequencing was performed on blood. The source is a woman in her 30s with Graves' ophthalmopathy. V is TRBV15 and J is TRBJ1-5; 8 positions agree with TRBD1. The CDR3 nucleotides read TGTGCCACCCAGACAGGGGTTGCGGGTCAGCCCCAGCATTTT. It is translated as CATQTGVAGQPQHF.